This T cell receptor beta chain was observed in a study of blood T cell repertoires in COVID-19. The overall study: Samples representing acute and convalescent COVID-19 were sourced from the United States, Italy and Spain. From T cells, B-cell-depleted T cells, or PBMCs came the material, which was cDNA or gDNA.

Generated by immunoSEQ multiplex PCR, the TCRdb table keeps only in-frame clones and is missing some. The sample has approximately 350,000 clones; 89% are singletons. Germline CDR1 reads SNHLY; CDR2 reads FYNNEI. This CDR3 has 15 amino acids. Trimming left V 2 bases short and J 4 bases short, with 11 bases between. This receptor was identified in a man aged 35 to 55 with acute or convalescent COVID-19. Input material: peripheral blood. V usage is TRBV2 and J usage is TRBJ2-2, with D maybe TRBD2 (5 bases). The CDR3 sequence is CASSEISAGTGELFF. CDR3 bases: TGTGCCAGCAGTGAAATTAGCGCAGGCACCGGGGAGCTGTTTTTT. Based on the CDR3 plus reference TRBV2 and TRBJ2-2, the full variable domain is EPEVTQTPSHQVTQMGQEVILRCVPISNHLYFYWYRQILGQKVEFLVSFYNNEISEKSEIFDDQFSVERPDGSNFTLKIRSTKLEDSAMYFCASSEISAGTGELFFGEGSRLTVL.